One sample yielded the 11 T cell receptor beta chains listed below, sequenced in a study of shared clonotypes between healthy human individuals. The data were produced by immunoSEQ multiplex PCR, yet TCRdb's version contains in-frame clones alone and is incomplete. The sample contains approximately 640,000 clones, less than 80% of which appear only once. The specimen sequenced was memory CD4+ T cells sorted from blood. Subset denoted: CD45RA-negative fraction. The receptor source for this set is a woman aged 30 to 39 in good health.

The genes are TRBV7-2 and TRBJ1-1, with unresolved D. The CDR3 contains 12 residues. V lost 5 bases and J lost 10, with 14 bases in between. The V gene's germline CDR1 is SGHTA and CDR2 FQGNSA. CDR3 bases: TGTGCCAGCAGCCCCCCCCTAAGTAGAGCTTTCTTT. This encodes CASSPPLSRAFF.

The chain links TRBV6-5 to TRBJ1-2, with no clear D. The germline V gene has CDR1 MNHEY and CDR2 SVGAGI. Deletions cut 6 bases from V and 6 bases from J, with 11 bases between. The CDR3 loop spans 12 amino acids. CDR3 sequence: CASRGQEHGYTF. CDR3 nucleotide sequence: TGTGCCAGCAGAGGCCAGGAGCATGGCTACACCTTC.

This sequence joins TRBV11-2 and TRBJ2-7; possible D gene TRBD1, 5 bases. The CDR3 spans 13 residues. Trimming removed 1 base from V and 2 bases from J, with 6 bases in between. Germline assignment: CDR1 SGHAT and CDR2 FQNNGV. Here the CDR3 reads CASSLARAYEQYF. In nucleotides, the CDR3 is TGTGCCAGCAGCTTAGCCAGGGCCTACGAGCAGTACTTC.

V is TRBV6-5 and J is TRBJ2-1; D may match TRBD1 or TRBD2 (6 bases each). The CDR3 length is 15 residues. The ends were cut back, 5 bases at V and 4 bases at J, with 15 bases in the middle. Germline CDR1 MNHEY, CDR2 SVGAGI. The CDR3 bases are TGTGCCAGCAGTAGGGGGGCTAGCGCGTACAATGAGCAGTTCTTC. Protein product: CASSRGASAYNEQFF.

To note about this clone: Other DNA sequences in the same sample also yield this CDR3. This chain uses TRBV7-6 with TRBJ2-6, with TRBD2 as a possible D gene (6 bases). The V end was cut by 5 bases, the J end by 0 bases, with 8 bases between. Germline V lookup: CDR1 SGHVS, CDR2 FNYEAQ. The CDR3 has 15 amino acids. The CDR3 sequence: CASSPGGSGANVLTF. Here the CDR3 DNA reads TGTGCCAGCAGCCCCGGGGGCTCTGGGGCCAACGTCCTGACTTTC.

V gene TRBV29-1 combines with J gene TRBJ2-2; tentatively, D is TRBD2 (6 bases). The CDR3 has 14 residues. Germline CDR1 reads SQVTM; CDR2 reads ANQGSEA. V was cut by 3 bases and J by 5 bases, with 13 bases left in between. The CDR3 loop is CSVEGLARTGELFF. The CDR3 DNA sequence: TGCAGCGTTGAGGGGCTAGCGCGGACCGGGGAGCTGTTTTTT.

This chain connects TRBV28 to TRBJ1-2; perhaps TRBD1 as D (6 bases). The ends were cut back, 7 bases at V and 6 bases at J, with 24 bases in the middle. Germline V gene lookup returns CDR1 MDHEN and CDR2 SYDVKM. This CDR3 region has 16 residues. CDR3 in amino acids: CASNRLGTLKIHGYTF. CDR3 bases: TGTGCCAGCAATAGATTGGGGACACTTAAGATTCATGGCTACACCTTC.

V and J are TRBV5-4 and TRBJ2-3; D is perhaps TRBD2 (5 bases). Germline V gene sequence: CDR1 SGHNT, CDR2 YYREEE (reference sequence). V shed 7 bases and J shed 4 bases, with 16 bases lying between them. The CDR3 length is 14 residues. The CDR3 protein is CASQDSRTADTQYF. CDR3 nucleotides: TGTGCCAGCCAGGACTCCCGGACGGCAGATACGCAGTATTTT.

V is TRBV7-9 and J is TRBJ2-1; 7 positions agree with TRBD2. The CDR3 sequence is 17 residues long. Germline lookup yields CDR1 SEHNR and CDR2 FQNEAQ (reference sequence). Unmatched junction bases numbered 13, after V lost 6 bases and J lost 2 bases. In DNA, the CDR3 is TGTGCCAGCAGAAGGCCTTCAGGCGGGAGTGCCTACAATGAGCAGTTCTTC. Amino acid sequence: CASRRPSGGSAYNEQFF.

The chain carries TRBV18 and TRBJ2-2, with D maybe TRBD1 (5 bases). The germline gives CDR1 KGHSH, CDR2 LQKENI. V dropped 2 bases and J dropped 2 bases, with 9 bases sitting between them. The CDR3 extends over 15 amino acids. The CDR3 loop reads CASSPSRGNTGELFF. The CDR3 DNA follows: TGTGCCAGCTCACCAAGTAGGGGAAACACCGGGGAGCTGTTTTTT.

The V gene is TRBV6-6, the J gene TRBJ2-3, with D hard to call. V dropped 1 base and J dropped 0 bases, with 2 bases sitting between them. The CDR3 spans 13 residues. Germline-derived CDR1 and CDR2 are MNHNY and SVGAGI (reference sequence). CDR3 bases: TGTGCCAGCAGTTACTGGAGCACAGATACGCAGTATTTT. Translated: CASSYWSTDTQYF.